The 3 T cell receptor beta chains below all came from one sample that was sequenced in a study of siplizumab effects on memory and regulatory T cells. Generated by immunoSEQ multiplex PCR, the TCRdb table keeps only in-frame clones and is missing some. The table includes approximately 70,000 clones, 91% detected once. Sequencing used CD8+ T cells sorted from blood. The source is a human donor in good health.

This rearrangement joins TRBV4-1 to TRBJ2-5; 7 positions agree with TRBD2. The CDR3 sequence is 17 residues long. The germline V gene encodes CDR1 MGHRA and CDR2 YSYEKL. Trimming at V came to 3 bases and at J to 0 bases, leaving 10 bases not matched to a gene. In DNA, the CDR3 is TGCGCCAGCAGCCATTTGGGGAGGGCAAAGGACCAAGAGACCCAGTACTTC. Encoded protein: CASSHLGRAKDQETQYF.

The chain carries TRBV10-2 and TRBJ2-1; D gene uncertain. Germline V gene sequence: CDR1 WSHSY, CDR2 SAAADI. This CDR3 has 13 amino acids. V lost 1 base and J 4 bases, leaving 5 bases between the germline ends. CDR3 DNA sequence: TGCGCCAGCAGTGAGTTCCATTACAATGAGCAGTTCTTC. It translates to CASSEFHYNEQFF.

The chain's CDR3 is CASSLRADTQYF. The CDR3 nucleotides are TGCGCCAGCAGCCTACGGGCAGATACGCAGTATTTT. The chain carries TRBV10-2 and TRBJ2-3; D unclear. Germline assignment: CDR1 WSHSY and CDR2 SAAADI. The V end was cut by 6 bases, the J end by 4 bases, with 8 bases between. The CDR3 length is 12 residues.